The 3 T cell receptor beta chains below all came from one sample that was sequenced in a study of T cell repertoires in cytomegalovirus infection (dated by TCRdb to the late 2010s). The instrument given in TCRdb is Illumina HiSeq 1500. TCRdb reran the public reads through fastp at Q25 and MiXCR, keeping productive beta chains. When rows share a CDR3 protein, they turn into one entry using the most common DNA and genes. Present in this sample are 51,000 or so distinct CDR3 sequences, about 20% of which were seen just once. Around 80% of the sample is held by the ten biggest clonotypes. What this sample's treatment or condition label stands for: in vitro stimulation with specific CMV peptide epitopes to enrich CMV-specific T cells. Their cognate antigens are unknown. The source was CD8+ T cells from cultured PBMCs, collected from culture after CMV antigen stimulation. The receptor source for this set is a human donor in good health (CMV status not recorded). Some clones in this sample may be carry-over from other donors' samples.

The chain links TRBV7-8 to TRBJ2-7; D perhaps matches TRBD1 (6 bases). This CDR3 comprises 16 residues. The germline V and J ends were trimmed by 0 bases and 6 bases, with 18 bases remaining between them. The V gene's germline CDR1 is SGHVS and CDR2 FQNEAQ. For the CDR3, the DNA is TGTGCCAGCAGCTTAGCCAAGTCGTGGGGGCCTACCGAGCAGTACTTC. Residues: CASSLAKSWGPTEQYF.

The V gene is TRBV10-2, the J gene TRBJ1-5; perhaps TRBD1 as D (6 bases). Germline CDR1 and CDR2: WSHSY and SAAADI. V was shortened by 1 base and J by 4 bases, with 17 bases between the two germline ends. There are 17 residues in the CDR3. CDR3 nucleotide sequence: TGCGCCAGCAGTGAGTTATATTCTCAGGGGATAAATCAGCCCCAGCATTTT. It codes for CASSELYSQGINQPQHF.

This clonotype was found a few times. The chain links TRBV4-1 to TRBJ1-6, with D tentatively TRBD1 (5 bases). Trimming took 4 bases from V and 6 from J, leaving 13 bases between them. Germline CDR1 is MGHRA and CDR2 is YSYEKL. This CDR3 spans 15 amino acids. The CDR3 sequence: CASSLRQSGNSPLHF. In nucleotides, the CDR3 is TGCGCCAGCAGCCTTAGACAGTCTGGTAATTCACCCCTCCACTTT.